The clone carrying this T cell receptor beta chain has only a few counts. TCRdb re-called the RT-PCR reads through MiXCR, storing one row per CDR3 protein. The sample has more than 500,000 distinct CDR3 sequences; approximately 10% are singletons. This specimen comes from a study of response to subunit inactivated influenza vaccine. V lost 0 bases, J lost 5 bases, and 13 bases lay in between. CDR3 size: 14 residues. Germline V CDR1 and CDR2: DFQATT, SNEGSKA (reference sequence). This sample also belongs to another study, concerning T cells expressing NK-cell markers. As that report states: 5'RACE template switching built TCR beta cDNA with unique molecular identifiers. Underlying the TCR beta repertoires were sorted CD3+CD56+NKG2C+, CD3+CD56+NKG2C- and CD3+CD56-NKG2C+ T cells. More than five donors had dominant NKG2C+ clonotypes that comprised about 1.0-8% of their CD8+ T cells.

This receptor was identified in a man in his fifties who received an inactivated influenza vaccine. The V and J genes are TRBV20-1 and TRBJ2-5, with D possibly being TRBD2 (6 bases). The sequences come from PBMCs from blood, collected on the day of vaccination. The CDR3 loop is CSARDYGGRETQYF. In DNA, the CDR3 is TGCAGTGCTAGAGATTACGGGGGTCGGGAGACCCAGTACTTC.